These 6 T cell receptor beta chains share one sample of origin, sequenced in a study of monozygotic twins with inflammatory bowel disease. One entry per CDR3 protein, without DNA, is what TCRdb gives after re-calling the 5' RACE reads. The sample table sets out around 450,000 distinct CDR3 sequences. Sequencing was done on a sample of blood. The receptor source for this set is a human donor with ulcerative colitis or Crohn's disease, or a healthy co-twin of an affected twin (not recorded which).

This chain joins TRBV19 and TRBJ2-6; TCRdb calls TRBD1, which cannot be checked without DNA. In germline, CDR1 is LNHDA, CDR2 SQIVND (reference sequence). The CDR3 has 17 residues. CDR3 sequence reads: CASSIPRGSSGANVLTF. Full variable domain (remainder filled in from reference TRBV19 and TRBJ2-6): DGGITQSPKYLFRKEGQNVTLSCEQNLNHDAMYWYRQDPGQGLRLIYYSQIVNDFQKGDIAEGYSVSREKKESFPLTVTSAQKNPTAFYLCASSIPRGSSGANVLTFGAGSRLTVL.

V usage is TRBV12-3 or TRBV12-4 and J usage is TRBJ1-2; TCRdb's assignment of TRBD1 cannot be checked, as there is no DNA. CDR3 length: 16 residues. The CDR3 protein is CASSPSRTAPRYGYTF.

J is TRBJ1-3 and V is TRBV6-1; TCRdb lists TRBD1, though no DNA is available to test this call. The V gene's germline CDR1 is MNHNS and CDR2 SASEGT. The CDR3 has 15 amino acids. The CDR3 reads CGSSEGTGGGNTIYF.

CDR3 protein: CASSQDSQSLTPASTDTQYF. This chain links TRBV4-3 with TRBJ2-3; as DNA is missing, the TRBD2 call by TCRdb cannot be tested. This CDR3 has 20 amino acids. CDR1 is LGHNA and CDR2 is YSLEER in the germline V gene.

The chain joins TRBV23-1 to TRBJ2-3; there is no DNA to check the TCRdb D call of TRBD1. TRBV23-1 is noted as an ORF with a role that remains uncertain. The CDR3 consists of 16 residues. CDR3 sequence: CASSQYRIGGRNTQYF.

This chain joins TRBV20-1 and TRBJ1-5; the TRBD1 assignment by TCRdb is unverifiable without DNA. Germline V lookup: CDR1 DFQATT, CDR2 SNEGSKA (reference sequence). The CDR3 loop spans 15 amino acids. The CDR3 sequence: CSARPTGLVNQPQHF.